This T cell receptor (beta chain) was profiled in a study of vaccination and CD4 T cells after COVID-19. Study in general: The stimulating agents, overlapping spike peptides, came from SARS-CoV-2, HCoV-NL63, HCoV-OC43 and HCoV-229E.

Worth noting for this clonotype: The antigen remains undetermined.

Treatment given: 10-day PBMC culture with coronavirus spike peptide pools or control peptides (ViraFEST assay). Half of the medium was exchanged for fresh IL-2 medium, first on day 3 and then on day 7. The germline gives CDR1 SEHNR, CDR2 FQNEAQ (reference sequence). V dropped 2 bases and J dropped 2 bases, with 12 bases sitting between them. This CDR3 has 15 residues. Sequencing of DNA taken from cultured CD4+ T cells relied on the Oncomine TCR Beta short-read assay. From CD4+ T cells that had been cultured, genomic DNA was extracted. One entry per CDR3 protein, called by TCRdb with MiXCR from the PCR reads. The repertoire holds about 20,000 distinct CDR3 sequences, with more than 45% as singletons.

V gene TRBV7-9 combines with J gene TRBJ1-2; a possible D gene is TRBD1 (5 bases). The receptor's source is a human donor who had recovered from COVID-19. Here the sequenced sample was CD4+ T cells from blood, cultured in vitro, taken before SARS-CoV-2 vaccination. The chain's CDR3 is CASSLYGTENYGYTF. In DNA form, the CDR3 reads TGTGCCAGCAGCTTATACGGGACCGAGAACTATGGCTACACCTTC.